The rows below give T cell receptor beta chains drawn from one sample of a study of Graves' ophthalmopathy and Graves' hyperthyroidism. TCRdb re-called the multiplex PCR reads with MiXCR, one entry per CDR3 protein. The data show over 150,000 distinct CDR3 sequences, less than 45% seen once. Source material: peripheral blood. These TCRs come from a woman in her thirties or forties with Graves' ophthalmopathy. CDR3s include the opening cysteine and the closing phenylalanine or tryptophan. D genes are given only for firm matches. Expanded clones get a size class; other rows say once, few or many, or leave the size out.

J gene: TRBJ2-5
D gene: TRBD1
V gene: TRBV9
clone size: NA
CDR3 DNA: TGTGCCAGCAGCAATACCCAGGGGGCGCGGGAGACCCAGTACTTC
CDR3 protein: CASSNTQGARETQYF

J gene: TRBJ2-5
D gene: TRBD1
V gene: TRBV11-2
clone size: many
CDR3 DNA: TGTGCCAGCAGCTCCGGGACAGGGGGCGGTGGAGAGACCCAGTACTTC
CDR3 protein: CASSSGTGGGGETQYF

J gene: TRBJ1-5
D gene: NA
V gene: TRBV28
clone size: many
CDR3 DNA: TGTGCCACCCAGGACAGTAATCAGCCCCAGCATTTT
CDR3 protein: CATQDSNQPQHF

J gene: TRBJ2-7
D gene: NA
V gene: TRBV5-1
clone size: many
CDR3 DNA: TGCGCCAGCAGCTTGGCCGGGACAATCTACGAGCAGTACTTC
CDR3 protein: CASSLAGTIYEQYF

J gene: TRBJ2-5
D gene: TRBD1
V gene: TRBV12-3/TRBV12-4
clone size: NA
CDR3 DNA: TGTGCCAGCAAGACAGGGGGCTGGGAGACCCAGTACTTC
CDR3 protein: CASKTGGWETQYF

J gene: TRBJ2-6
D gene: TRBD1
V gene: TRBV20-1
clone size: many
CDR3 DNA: TGCAGTGCGCCTGACAGGGTAGCTTTGGTTTCTGGGGCCAACGTCCTGACTTTC
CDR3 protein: CSAPDRVALVSGANVLTF

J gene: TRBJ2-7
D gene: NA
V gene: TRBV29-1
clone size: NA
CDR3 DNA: TGCAGCGTTGACCTCAATTACGAGCAGTACTTC
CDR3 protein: CSVDLNYEQYF

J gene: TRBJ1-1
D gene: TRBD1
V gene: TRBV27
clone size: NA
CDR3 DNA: TGTGCCAGCAGGCGGGGCAGGGGACAGGGAGGTGGTGATGAAGCTTTCTTT
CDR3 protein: CASRRGRGQGGGDEAFF

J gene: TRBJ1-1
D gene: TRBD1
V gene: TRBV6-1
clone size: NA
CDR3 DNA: TGTGCCAGCAAAGAACCACAGGGGACTGAAGCTTTCTTT
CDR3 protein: CASKEPQGTEAFF

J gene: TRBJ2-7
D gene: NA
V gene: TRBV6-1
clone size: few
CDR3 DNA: TGTGCCAGCAGTGAAGTCAACAGATACGAGCAGTACTTC
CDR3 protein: CASSEVNRYEQYF

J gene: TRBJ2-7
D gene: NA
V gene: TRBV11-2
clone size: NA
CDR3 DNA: TGTGCCAGCAGCTTATGGGACGCCTACGAGCAGTACTTC
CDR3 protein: CASSLWDAYEQYF

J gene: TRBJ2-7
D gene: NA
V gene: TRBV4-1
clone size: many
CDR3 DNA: TGCGCCAGCAGCCAAGACCCGTCAGGGGCTTACGAGCAGTACTTC
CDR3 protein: CASSQDPSGAYEQYF

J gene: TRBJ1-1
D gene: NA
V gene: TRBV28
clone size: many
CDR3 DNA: TGTGCCAGCAGTTTATTTACCACTGAAGCTTTCTTT
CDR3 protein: CASSLFTTEAFF

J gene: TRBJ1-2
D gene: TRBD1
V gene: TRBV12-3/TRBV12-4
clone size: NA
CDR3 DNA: TGTGCCAGCAGTTCCTCCTGGACAGGCTCCTATGGCTACACCTTC
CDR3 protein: CASSSSWTGSYGYTF

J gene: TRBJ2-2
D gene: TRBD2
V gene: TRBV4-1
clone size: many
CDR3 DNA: TGCGCCAGCAGCCAAGTTTTGGTACTAGCGGGGAGTGGCACCGGGGAGCTGTTTTTT
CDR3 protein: CASSQVLVLAGSGTGELFF

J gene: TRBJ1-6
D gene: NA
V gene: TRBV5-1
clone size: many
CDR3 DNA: TGCGCCAGCAGCTTCCAGGGAGGCTCCTATAATTCACCCCTCCACTTT
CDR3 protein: CASSFQGGSYNSPLHF

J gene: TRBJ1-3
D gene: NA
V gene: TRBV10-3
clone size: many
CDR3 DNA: TGTGCCATCAGTGAGTCGGCAGGGACCCACTCTGGAAACACCATATATTTT
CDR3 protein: CAISESAGTHSGNTIYF

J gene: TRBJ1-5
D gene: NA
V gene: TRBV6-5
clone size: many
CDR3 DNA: TGTGCCAGCAGCTATACTAAGCCCCAGCATTTT
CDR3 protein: CASSYTKPQHF

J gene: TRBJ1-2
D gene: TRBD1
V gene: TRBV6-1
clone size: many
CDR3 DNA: TGTGCCAGCAGTGGGGACAGGGACGGCTACACCTTC
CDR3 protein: CASSGDRDGYTF

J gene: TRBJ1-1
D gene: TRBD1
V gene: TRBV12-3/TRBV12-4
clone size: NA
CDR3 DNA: TGTGCCAGCAGTTCGACAGGGTCCCGGGGCACTGAAGCTTTCTTT
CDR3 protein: CASSSTGSRGTEAFF

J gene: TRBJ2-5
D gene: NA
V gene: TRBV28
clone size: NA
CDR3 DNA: TGTGCCAGCAGTTTATACGGGGAGCAAGAGACCCAGTACTTC
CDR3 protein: CASSLYGEQETQYF

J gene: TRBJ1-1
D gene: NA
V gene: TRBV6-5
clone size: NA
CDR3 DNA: TGTGCCAGCAGTTCACTCCAAATTTTGAACACTGAAGCTTTCTTT
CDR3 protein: CASSSLQILNTEAFF

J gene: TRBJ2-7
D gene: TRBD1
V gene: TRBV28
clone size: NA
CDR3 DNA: TGTGCCAGCAGTTCACCCAGGGGGCTGCGCGAGCAGTACTTC
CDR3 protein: CASSSPRGLREQYF

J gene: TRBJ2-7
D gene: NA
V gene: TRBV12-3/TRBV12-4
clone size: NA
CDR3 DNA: TGTGCCAGCAGTTTTCGGGGGGCGGGCGAGCAGTACTTC
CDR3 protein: CASSFRGAGEQYF

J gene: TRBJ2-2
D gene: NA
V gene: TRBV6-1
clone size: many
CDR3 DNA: TGTGCCGCGTCGGGGACGGCGAACACCGGGGAGCTGTTTTTT
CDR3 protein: CAASGTANTGELFF

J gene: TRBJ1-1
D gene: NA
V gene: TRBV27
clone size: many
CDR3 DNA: TGTGCCAGCAGTTTATTAGCCGGACGGACTGAAGCTTTCTTT
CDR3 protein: CASSLLAGRTEAFF

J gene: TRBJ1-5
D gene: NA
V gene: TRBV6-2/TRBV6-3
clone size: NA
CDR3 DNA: TGTGCCAGCAGCCGAGGGTTGGTACCCTATGTGGATCAGCCCCAGCATTTT
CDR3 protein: CASSRGLVPYVDQPQHF